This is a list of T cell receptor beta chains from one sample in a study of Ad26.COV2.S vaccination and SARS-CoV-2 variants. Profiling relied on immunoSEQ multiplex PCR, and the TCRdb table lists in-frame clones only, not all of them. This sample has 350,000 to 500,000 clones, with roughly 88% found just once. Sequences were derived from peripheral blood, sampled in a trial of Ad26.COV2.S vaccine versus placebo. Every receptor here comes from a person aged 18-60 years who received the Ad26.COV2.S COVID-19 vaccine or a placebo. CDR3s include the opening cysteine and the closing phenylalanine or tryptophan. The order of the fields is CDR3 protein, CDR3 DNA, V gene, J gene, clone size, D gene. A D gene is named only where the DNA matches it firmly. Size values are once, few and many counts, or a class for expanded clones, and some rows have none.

CDR3: CASSVTLNTEAFF
DNA: TGTGCCAGCAGCGTCACCCTGAACACTGAAGCTTTCTTT
V: TRBV12-3/TRBV12-4
J: TRBJ1-1
size: -
D: -

CDR3: CASSYSGRGNQPQHF
DNA: TGTGCCAGCAGTTACTCCGGCAGGGGGAATCAGCCCCAGCATTTT
V: TRBV6-2/TRBV6-3
J: TRBJ1-5
size: -
D: TRBD1

CDR3: CASSEPANQQHF
DNA: TGTGCCAGCAGTGAACCGGCCAACCAGCAGCATTTT
V: TRBV2
J: TRBJ1-5
size: -
D: -

CDR3: CATSRGQGLSKNIQYF
DNA: TGTGCCACCAGCAGGGGTCAAGGCCTCTCCAAAAACATTCAGTACTTC
V: TRBV15
J: TRBJ2-4
size: -
D: -

CDR3: CASSQDTGYYGYTF
DNA: TGTGCCAGCAGCCAAGATACAGGATACTATGGCTACACCTTC
V: TRBV4-2
J: TRBJ1-2
size: -
D: -

CDR3: CSAEGQHYEQYF
DNA: TGCAGCGCCGAGGGACAGCACTACGAGCAGTACTTC
V: TRBV29-1
J: TRBJ2-7
size: -
D: TRBD1

CDR3: CASSYRPGRRGASGYNEQFF
DNA: TGTGCCAGCAGTTACCGGCCGGGGCGCAGGGGCGCTTCGGGCTACAATGAGCAGTTCTTC
V: TRBV6-2/TRBV6-3
J: TRBJ2-1
size: once
D: -

CDR3: CASSWTGVGNQPQHF
DNA: TGTGCCAGCAGCTGGACAGGGGTTGGCAATCAGCCCCAGCATTTT
V: TRBV3-1/TRBV3-2
J: TRBJ1-5
size: once
D: TRBD1

CDR3: CASSALRGLGETQYF
DNA: TGTGCCAGCAGTGCCCTCAGGGGGCTAGGAGAGACCCAGTACTTC
V: TRBV28
J: TRBJ2-5
size: -
D: TRBD1

CDR3: CSASSYEQYF
DNA: TGCAGTGCTAGTTCGTACGAGCAGTACTTC
V: TRBV20-1
J: TRBJ2-7
size: once
D: -

CDR3: CASGKRRGLSTGELFF
DNA: TGTGCCAGCGGGAAGAGGAGGGGGCTTAGCACCGGGGAGCTGTTTTTT
V: TRBV28
J: TRBJ2-2
size: -
D: -

CDR3: CASSPPSGGRGDTQYF
DNA: TGTGCCAGCTCACCACCTAGCGGGGGCCGAGGAGATACGCAGTATTTT
V: TRBV18
J: TRBJ2-3
size: -
D: TRBD2

CDR3: CASGKGGMREQYF
DNA: TGTGCCAGCGGAAAAGGCGGAATGAGGGAGCAGTACTTC
V: TRBV9
J: TRBJ2-7
size: once
D: -

CDR3: CASSFEGTLTTDTQYF
DNA: TGCGCCAGCAGCTTTGAGGGGACGCTCACCACAGATACGCAGTATTTT
V: TRBV5-1
J: TRBJ2-3
size: -
D: -

CDR3: CASSSPRDVANTGELFF
DNA: TGCGCCAGCAGCTCGCCACGGGACGTGGCGAACACCGGGGAGCTGTTTTTT
V: TRBV5-1
J: TRBJ2-2
size: -
D: -

CDR3: CASSSSGGAGYEQFF
DNA: TGCGCCAGCAGCTCGAGCGGGGGGGCCGGGTATGAGCAGTTCTTC
V: TRBV5-1
J: TRBJ2-1
size: -
D: TRBD2

CDR3: CASRDRYNQPQHF
DNA: TGTGCCAGCAGGGACAGATACAATCAGCCCCAGCATTTT
V: TRBV27
J: TRBJ1-5
size: -
D: -

CDR3: CASSFVGRGRTEAFF
DNA: TGTGCCAGCAGCTTCGTCGGTCGGGGTAGGACTGAAGCTTTCTTT
V: TRBV7-9
J: TRBJ1-1
size: -
D: -

CDR3: CASSPNQEEQYF
DNA: TGTGCCAGCAGCCCAAACCAGGAGGAGCAGTACTTC
V: TRBV28
J: TRBJ2-7
size: -
D: -

CDR3: CASGQGMNTEAFF
DNA: TGCGCCAGTGGACAGGGGATGAACACTGAAGCTTTCTTT
V: TRBV5-1
J: TRBJ1-1
size: once
D: TRBD1

CDR3: CASSFIRERPQETQYF
DNA: TGCGCCAGCAGCTTTATCCGGGAGAGGCCGCAAGAGACCCAGTACTTC
V: TRBV5-1
J: TRBJ2-5
size: -
D: -

CDR3: CASSPGRAYEQYF
DNA: TGTGCCAGCAGCCCCGGGAGGGCCTACGAGCAGTACTTC
V: TRBV6-5
J: TRBJ2-7
size: -
D: TRBD2

CDR3: CAWSPGQGVQYF
DNA: TGTGCCTGGAGCCCCGGGCAGGGGGTCCAGTACTTC
V: TRBV30
J: TRBJ2-5
size: -
D: TRBD1

CDR3: CASSFDWGNQPQHF
DNA: TGTGCCAGCAGCTTCGATTGGGGCAATCAGCCCCAGCATTTT
V: TRBV5-5
J: TRBJ1-5
size: -
D: -

CDR3: CASSFTEDEQYF
DNA: TGCGCCAGCAGCTTTACAGAAGACGAGCAGTACTTC
V: TRBV5-1
J: TRBJ2-7
size: -
D: -

CDR3: CASSLMETQYF
DNA: TGTGCCAGCAGCTTAATGGAGACCCAGTACTTC
V: TRBV7-8
J: TRBJ2-5
size: -
D: -

CDR3: CAINDRGEGTQYF
DNA: TGTGCCATCAACGACAGGGGGGAAGGGACCCAGTACTTC
V: TRBV10-3
J: TRBJ2-5
size: -
D: TRBD1

CDR3: CASSSPGQGLFWFF
DNA: TGTGCCAGCAGTTCACCGGGACAGGGCCTTTTTTGGTTCTTC
V: TRBV7-9
J: TRBJ2-1
size: -
D: TRBD1

CDR3: CASSYSNTGSTEAFF
DNA: TGTGCCAGCAGTTACTCGAATACAGGGAGCACTGAAGCTTTCTTT
V: TRBV6-5
J: TRBJ1-1
size: -
D: -

CDR3: CASSQDDPRETQYF
DNA: TGCGCCAGCAGCCAAGATGACCCACGGGAGACCCAGTACTTC
V: TRBV4-1
J: TRBJ2-5
size: -
D: -

CDR3: CAWGGSGANVLTF
DNA: TGTGCCTGGGGCGGCTCTGGGGCCAACGTCCTGACTTTC
V: TRBV30
J: TRBJ2-6
size: -
D: -

CDR3: CASSPGQGASTEAFF
DNA: TGTGCCAGCAGCCCCGGACAGGGGGCCAGCACTGAAGCTTTCTTT
V: TRBV7-9
J: TRBJ1-1
size: -
D: TRBD1

CDR3: CASSESYRGPTNEKLFF
DNA: TGTGCCAGCAGTGAATCGTACAGAGGACCAACTAATGAAAAACTGTTTTTT
V: TRBV25-1
J: TRBJ1-4
size: -
D: -

CDR3: CASSFQAGGGFTDTQYF
DNA: TGTGCCAGCAGTTTTCAGGCAGGGGGGGGATTCACAGATACGCAGTATTTT
V: TRBV27
J: TRBJ2-3
size: -
D: -

CDR3: CASSAFSGRESEKLFF
DNA: TGTGCCAGCAGCGCATTCTCAGGGAGAGAGAGTGAAAAACTGTTTTTT
V: TRBV5-5
J: TRBJ1-4
size: -
D: -

CDR3: CASSLVRVKYGYTF
DNA: TGCGCCAGCAGCCTCGTCAGGGTGAAGTATGGCTACACCTTC
V: TRBV4-3
J: TRBJ1-2
size: -
D: -

CDR3: CASSISKTGYHEQYF
DNA: TGTGCCAGTAGTATTTCCAAGACAGGGTACCACGAGCAGTACTTC
V: TRBV19
J: TRBJ2-7
size: -
D: TRBD1

CDR3: CSVDLAGADTQYF
DNA: TGCAGCGTTGACCTAGCGGGGGCCGATACGCAGTATTTT
V: TRBV29-1
J: TRBJ2-3
size: -
D: TRBD2

CDR3: CASSLIGFAQPQHF
DNA: TGTGCCAGCAGTTTGATAGGGTTTGCTCAGCCCCAGCATTTT
V: TRBV28
J: TRBJ1-5
size: -
D: -

CDR3: CASSLSGQSGELFF
DNA: TGCGCCAGCAGCTTGTCGGGACAGTCCGGGGAGCTGTTTTTT
V: TRBV5-1
J: TRBJ2-2
size: few
D: TRBD1

CDR3: CASSQDPGYTDTQYF
DNA: TGCGCCAGCAGCCAAGATCCGGGGTACACAGATACGCAGTATTTT
V: TRBV4-3
J: TRBJ2-3
size: -
D: -

CDR3: CSVEKAGVAAQYF
DNA: TGCAGCGTTGAAAAGGCAGGAGTGGCGGCCCAGTACTTC
V: TRBV29-1
J: TRBJ2-5
size: -
D: -

CDR3: CASSYEGAPDNNEQFF
DNA: TGTGCCAGCAGTTACGAGGGGGCCCCCGATAACAATGAGCAGTTCTTC
V: TRBV6-5
J: TRBJ2-1
size: -
D: TRBD1

CDR3: CASSRAGGFMNEQFF
DNA: TGTGCCAGCAGTCGAGCGGGGGGGTTTATGAATGAGCAGTTCTTC
V: TRBV6-5
J: TRBJ2-1
size: -
D: TRBD2

CDR3: CATSGQSGNTIYF
DNA: TGTGCCACCTCCGGACAGTCTGGAAACACCATATATTTT
V: TRBV6-1
J: TRBJ1-3
size: few
D: -